A single sample gave rise to the 2 T cell receptor beta chains below, sequenced in a study of graft-versus-host responses after intestinal transplantation. Produced via immunoSEQ multiplex PCR; TCRdb's table is partial and in-frame only. The profile shows around 67,000 clones, nearly 90% of them singletons. For these receptors, no antigen is known. Material: unstimulated CD8+ T cells sorted from spleen or lymph node cells, obtained before transplant. These receptors originate from a human donor who was the organ donor for an intestinal transplant.

J is TRBJ2-3 and V is TRBV6-6; the match to TRBD2 covers 9 bases. CDR1 and CDR2 (germline): MNHNY, SVGAGI (reference sequence). With 1 base clipped from V and 1 base from J, the junction kept 3 bases outside the gene matches. There are 16 residues in the CDR3. The CDR3 DNA sequence: TGTGCCAGCAGTTACTTAGCGGGGGCTCGCACAGATACGCAGTATTTT. It specifies CASSYLAGARTDTQYF.

The chain combines TRBV27 with TRBJ1-1; no reliable D call. CDR1 is MNHEY and CDR2 is SMNVEV in the germline V gene (reference sequence). Trimming shortened V by 8 bases and J by 2 bases, and 15 bases separated the two germline ends. This CDR3 has 14 amino acids. CDR3 loop: CASAGGVGNTEAFF. The CDR3 nucleotides are TGTGCCAGCGCCGGCGGAGTCGGTAACACTGAAGCTTTCTTT.